The 16 T cell receptor beta chains presented below share a single source sample, sequenced in a study of graft-versus-host responses after intestinal transplantation (dated by TCRdb to about 2021). According to the study, the label for this sample's time point signals: cells obtained before transplantation from donor or recipient. These TCRs' antigens remain unknown. The library was prepared using the immunoSEQ multiplex PCR assay. TCRdb carries this immuneACCESS record with in-frame sequences only. Its versions omit some clonotypes, under half of them owing to an unresolved V gene in the studies checked, with the rest unexplained. In all, the sample holds tens of thousands of clones, and 90% of those were seen once. The top ten hold less than 4.5% of the sample. This specimen was unstimulated CD8+ T cells sorted from spleen or lymph node cells, taken before transplant. The receptors shown here come from a human donor who was the organ donor for an intestinal transplant.

The CDR3 loop is CASSSRASGVNSPLHF. The CDR3 DNA sequence: TGTGCCAGCAGCTCACGGGCCTCAGGGGTTAATTCACCCCTCCACTTT. V gene TRBV13 combines with J gene TRBJ1-6; perhaps TRBD1 as D (6 bases). Trimming stripped 4 bases from V and 6 bases from J, with 16 bases between. The CDR3 has 16 residues. The germline gives CDR1 PRHDT, CDR2 FYEKMQ (reference sequence). Full variable domain (missing parts from reference TRBV13 and TRBJ1-6): AAGVIQSPRHLIKEKRETATLKCYPIPRHDTVYWYQQGPGQDPQFLISFYEKMQSDKGSIPDRFSAQQFSDYHSELNMSSLELGDSALYFCASSSRASGVNSPLHFGNGTRLTVT.

This clone was counted a single time. V and J are TRBV2 and TRBJ2-1; 8 bases map to TRBD2. Losses at the gene ends were 8 bases for V and 3 bases for J; bases not matched to a gene: 9. The CDR3 has 15 amino acids. Germline V gene data show CDR1 as SNHLY and CDR2 as FYNNEI. The CDR3 DNA is TGTGCCAGCCTCCCCCGGGGGGGGCTCTACAATGAGCAGTTCTTC. Translation gives CASLPRGGLYNEQFF.

This chain joins TRBV6-6 and TRBJ2-7; 7 bases agree with TRBD2. CDR1 and CDR2 from the germline V gene are MNHNY and SVGAGI (reference sequence). The length of the CDR3 is 15 residues. V gave up 7 bases and J gave up 3 bases; unmatched junction bases: 12. CDR3 residues: CASIDWEGSGYEQYV. CDR3 coding DNA: TGTGCCAGCATAGATTGGGAGGGCTCGGGCTACGAGCAGTACGTC.

The rearrangement joins TRBV2 to TRBJ2-2; the match to TRBD2 covers 7 bases. CDR1 is SNHLY, CDR2 FYNNEI, per germline. The J segment lost 7 bases and the V segment lost 8 bases, leaving 10 bases of the junction unmatched. There are 14 residues in the CDR3. CDR3 sequence: CASSSGIQHGELFF. The CDR3 DNA follows: TGTGCCAGCTCGAGCGGGATTCAACACGGGGAGCTGTTTTTT.

V usage is TRBV6-1 and J usage is TRBJ2-7; D may be TRBD2 (5 bases). Germline values: CDR1 MNHNS, CDR2 SASEGT. Trimming pared 2 bases from V and 1 base from J, leaving 12 bases between. CDR3 size: 15 residues. The CDR3 DNA follows: TGTGCCAGCAGTGAACGCGGGTCGGGGTCCTACGAGCAGTACGTC. It yields the protein CASSERGSGSYEQYV.

As concerns this clone: Other nucleotide sequences from this sample produce the same CDR3. V is TRBV9 and J is TRBJ2-5, with 12 bases fitting TRBD2. The germline V gene has CDR1 SGDLS and CDR2 YYNGEE. CDR3 length: 15 residues. V shed 0 bases and J 5 bases; nucleotides not matched to a gene: 2. This CDR3 is CASSVGLAGEETQYF. The CDR3 DNA sequence: TGTGCCAGCAGCGTAGGACTAGCGGGGGAGGAGACCCAGTACTTC.

The gene calls are TRBV27 and TRBJ2-7; 9 bases align to TRBD2. V lost 2 bases and J lost 7; bases outside the gene matches: 12. Germline V gives CDR1 MNHEY, CDR2 SMNVEV (reference sequence). The CDR3 covers 16 residues. The CDR3 DNA is TGTGCCAGCAGTTTACGGGGCGGGGGGGGCCCCTGGGAGCAGTACGTC. Protein product: CASSLRGGGGPWEQYV.

V is TRBV4-1 and J is TRBJ1-1; D unclear. This CDR3 region has 12 residues. From germline, CDR1 is MGHRA and CDR2 YSYEKL. V was shortened by 3 bases and J by 5 bases, with 7 bases between the two germline ends. The CDR3 loop is CASSHEGTEAFF. DNA for the CDR3: TGCGCCAGCAGCCATGAGGGTACTGAAGCTTTCTTT.

The chain employs TRBV4-1 and TRBJ1-1; maybe TRBD1 (5 bases). In germline, CDR1 is MGHRA, CDR2 YSYEKL. Trimming removed 1 base from V and 1 base from J, with 7 bases in between. This CDR3 comprises 14 residues. The CDR3 sequence is CASSQATGNTEAFF. In DNA form, the CDR3 reads TGCGCCAGCAGCCAAGCCACAGGGAACACTGAAGCTTTCTTT.

The genes are TRBV27 and TRBJ1-6, with TRBD1 matching over 7 bases. The V segment lost 2 bases and the J segment 9 bases; nucleotides outside the gene matches: 4. The CDR3 loop spans 14 amino acids. The V gene's germline CDR1 is MNHEY and CDR2 SMNVEV (reference sequence). CDR3 amino acids: CASSLETGRSPLHF. The CDR3 DNA reads as TGTGCCAGCAGTTTAGAGACAGGGCGTTCACCCCTCCACTTT.

The V and J genes are TRBV5-1 and TRBJ1-2; D may be TRBD1 (6 bases). Germline assignment: CDR1 SGHRS and CDR2 YFSETQ. The CDR3 is 13 amino acids. Trimming cost V 7 bases and J 8 bases, with 18 bases left between them. The CDR3, as DNA: TGCGCCAGCGCCGGGAACAGGGTTGACGGCTACACCTTC. Translation gives CASAGNRVDGYTF.

The rearrangement uses TRBV7-2 and TRBJ2-2; tentatively, D is TRBD2 (5 bases). From germline, CDR1 is SGHTA and CDR2 FQGNSA. Trimming took 4 bases from V and 2 from J, leaving 8 bases between them. The CDR3 length is 14 residues. The CDR3 protein is CASSSDLNTGELFF. CDR3 bases: TGTGCCAGCAGCTCGGACTTAAACACCGGGGAGCTGTTTTTT.

The V call is TRBV6-4, the J call TRBJ1-1, with a tentative D call TRBD1 (6 bases). The CDR3 runs 13 residues. CDR1 is MRHNA and CDR2 is SNTAGT in the germline V gene. Trimming stripped 6 bases from V and 1 base from J, with 9 bases between. CDR3 coding DNA: TGTGCCAGCAGGACAGGACAGAACACTGAAGCTTTCTTT. Its protein product is CASRTGQNTEAFF.

CDR3: CASSFSGVEQYV. For the CDR3, the DNA is TGTGCCAGCAGCTTTTCAGGGGTCGAGCAGTACGTC. The rearrangement uses TRBV7-9 and TRBJ2-7; D might be TRBD1 (6 bases). CDR3 length: 12 amino acids. V dropped 3 bases and J dropped 6 bases, with 9 bases sitting between them. The germline V gene has CDR1 SEHNR and CDR2 FQNEAQ (reference sequence).

The chain couples TRBV13 to TRBJ2-3, with TRBD2 matching 8 bases. This CDR3 contains 15 residues. Germline lookup yields CDR1 PRHDT and CDR2 FYEKMQ (reference sequence). J gave up 2 bases and V 4 bases, and 5 bases lay outside the gene matches. The CDR3 protein is CASSWGLVDTDTQYF. DNA of the CDR3: TGTGCCAGCAGCTGGGGACTAGTAGACACAGATACGCAGTATTTT.

The chain combines TRBV2 with TRBJ2-1; 13 nucleotides agree with TRBD2. J lost 0 bases, V lost 7 bases, and 9 bases had no gene match. Germline CDR1 reads SNHLY; CDR2 reads FYNNEI. The CDR3 runs to 18 residues. CDR3 in DNA: TGTGCCAGCAATTCAGGGACTAGCGGGGCCAGCTCCTACAATGAGCAGTTCTTC. The encoded protein is CASNSGTSGASSYNEQFF.